The rows below give T cell receptor beta chains drawn from one sample of a study of T cell repertoires in aging, cancer and after chemotherapy. Using its own MiXCR run on the multiplex PCR reads, TCRdb lists one record per CDR3 protein. The sample carries approximately 3,000 distinct CDR3 sequences, around 30% recorded once. Sequencing input: blood. The source is a human donor with a solid tumor. CDR3s include the opening cysteine and the closing phenylalanine or tryptophan. The D gene is left open where the match is weak. Size values are once, few and many counts, or a class for expanded clones, and some rows have none.

clone_size,d_call,v_call,j_call,cdr3_aa,cdr3_nt
few,.,TRBV24-1,TRBJ1-4,CATSGNQANEKLFF,TGTGCCACCAGTGGCAACCAGGCTAATGAAAAACTGTTTTTT
once,.,TRBV6-1,TRBJ1-5,CASSATPGHGNQPQHF,TGTGCCAGCAGTGCCACCCCAGGACATGGCAATCAGCCCCAGCATTTT
few,.,TRBV7-6,TRBJ1-1,CASSRVGANTEAFF,TGTGCCAGCAGCCGTGTGGGAGCGAACACTGAAGCTTTCTTT
.,.,TRBV13,TRBJ1-6,CASSHVDNSPLHF,TGTGCCAGCAGCCACGTGGATAATTCACCCCTCCACTTT
few,.,TRBV19,TRBJ1-2,CASTGRANYGYTF,TGTGCCAGTACTGGCAGGGCGAACTATGGCTACACCTTC
.,TRBD1,TRBV20-1,TRBJ2-5,CSAGDRIHQETQYF,TGCAGTGCAGGGGACAGAATACACCAAGAGACCCAGTACTTC
few,TRBD2,TRBV6-6,TRBJ2-5,CASRQGLAGGPRVQTQYF,TGTGCCAGCAGGCAGGGACTAGCGGGGGGGCCGCGGGTGCAGACCCAGTACTTC
.,TRBD2,TRBV28,TRBJ2-3,CASSNSGETDTQYF,TGTGCCAGCAGTAATAGCGGGGAGACAGATACGCAGTATTTT
.,.,TRBV6-5,TRBJ2-4,CASSSVRGRLGKNIQYF,TGTGCCAGCAGTTCCGTCCGGGGGCGTTTGGGCAAAAACATTCAGTACTTC
.,.,TRBV5-6,TRBJ2-3,CASSQEGSRVEDTQYF,TGTGCCAGCAGCCAAGAAGGATCCAGGGTGGAGGATACGCAGTATTTT